Following are 10 T cell receptor beta chains from one sample sequenced in a study of T cell responses to AZD1222 COVID-19 vaccine. Sequencing was performed with immunoSEQ multiplex PCR; in TCRdb, only in-frame clones are kept and a portion is missing. The sample lists around 160,000 clones, 75% to 90% occurring once. The source material was peripheral blood, sampled on day 0 of MenACWY control vaccination. The receptors were gathered from an adult in good health.

This chain links TRBV19 with TRBJ1-5; no clear D. The V end lost 1 base, the J end lost 0 bases, and 13 bases lay between the germline ends. The germline V gene has CDR1 LNHDA and CDR2 SQIVND (reference sequence). This CDR3 region has 17 residues. CDR3 residues: CASSIVARPYSNQPQHF. DNA for the CDR3: TGTGCCAGTAGTATAGTAGCGAGACCTTATAGCAATCAGCCCCAGCATTTT.

The rearrangement uses TRBV6-2 or TRBV6-3 and TRBJ2-5; D perhaps matches TRBD1 (5 bases). The CDR3 loop spans 11 amino acids. Trimming shortened V by 6 bases and J by 5 bases, and 7 bases separated the two germline ends. Per the germline V gene, CDR1 is MNHEY and CDR2 is SVGEGT. The CDR3 DNA reads as TGTGCCAGCAGCAGGGTTGAGACCCAGTACTTC. Translation gives CASSRVETQYF.

The J gene is TRBJ1-5, the V gene TRBV7-8, with no clear D. The CDR3 consists of 13 residues. Per germline, CDR1 SGHVS and CDR2 FQNEAQ. Trimming left V 3 bases short and J 3 bases short, with 6 bases between. CDR3 bases: TGTGCCAGCAGCTTGGTATTCAATCAGCCCCAGCATTTT. This translates into CASSLVFNQPQHF.

The chain employs TRBV3-1 (or the pseudogene TRBV3-2) and TRBJ2-2, with TRBD1 as a possible D gene (5 bases). V was clipped by 0 bases and J by 6 bases, with 14 bases between them. The CDR3 totals 16 residues. Germline assignment: CDR1 LGHDT and CDR2 YNNKEL (reference sequence). CDR3 protein: CASSQDTEWGAGELFF. CDR3 sequence (DNA): TGTGCCAGCAGCCAAGATACAGAATGGGGCGCCGGGGAGCTGTTTTTT.

This chain joins TRBV6-5 and TRBJ2-2; no clear D. Trimming pared 4 bases from V and 1 base from J, leaving 13 bases between. This CDR3 has 16 residues. Germline V CDR1 and CDR2: MNHEY, SVGAGI. The CDR3 is CASSWTAGMNTGELFF. The CDR3 nucleotides read TGTGCCAGCAGTTGGACGGCTGGGATGAACACCGGGGAGCTGTTTTTT.

The chain uses TRBV7-9 and TRBJ2-3, with 14 bases aligning to TRBD2. Germline CDR1 reads SEHNR; CDR2 reads FQNEAQ (reference sequence). The CDR3 extends over 17 amino acids. The V gene end was trimmed by 6 bases and the J gene end by 4 bases; junction bases not matched to a gene: 9. This CDR3 reads CASRPGLAGAGADTQYF. The DNA of the CDR3 is TGTGCCAGCAGGCCGGGACTAGCGGGGGCCGGGGCAGATACGCAGTATTTT.

This chain connects TRBV4-2 to TRBJ2-1; the match to TRBD2 covers 7 bases. V was pared by 0 bases and J by 13 bases, with 6 bases of the junction left unmatched. CDR1 and CDR2 from the germline V gene are LGHNA and YNFKEQ. The CDR3 spans 13 residues. The CDR3 protein is CASSQDRGEAQFF. DNA of the CDR3: TGTGCCAGCAGCCAAGATCGGGGGGAGGCCCAGTTCTTC.

V and J are TRBV14 and TRBJ1-4; a weak D match, TRBD1 (6 bases). V lost 0 bases, J lost 8 bases, and 19 bases lay in between. Germline V gene sequence: CDR1 SGHDN, CDR2 FVKESK. The CDR3 loop spans 17 amino acids. The DNA for the CDR3 is TGTGCCAGCAGCCAAGAAGTTTTCTCGGGGGCGCAAGAAAAACTGTTTTTT. Translation gives CASSQEVFSGAQEKLFF.

This sequence joins TRBV7-2 and TRBJ2-7; 7 nucleotides align to TRBD2. This CDR3 comprises 18 residues. Germline values: CDR1 SGHTA, CDR2 FQGNSA. Unmatched junction bases numbered 13, after V lost 0 bases and J lost 2 bases. CDR3 coding DNA: TGTGCCAGCAGCTTAGCGCACCCGGGGCTAGCGGAGGCCTACGAGCAGTACTTC. Protein sequence: CASSLAHPGLAEAYEQYF.

This clone was observed at least ten times. This sequence joins TRBV28 and TRBJ1-4; no clear D gene. This CDR3 spans 15 amino acids. Trimming left V 2 bases short and J 0 bases short, with 7 bases between. Germline V gene data show CDR1 as MDHEN and CDR2 as SYDVKM. The CDR3 loop reads CASSLPVATNEKLFF. The CDR3 DNA reads TGTGCCAGCAGTTTACCGGTGGCAACTAATGAAAAACTGTTTTTT.